These T cell receptor beta chains were read from a single sample in a study of blood T cell repertoires in COVID-19. The data were produced by immunoSEQ multiplex PCR, yet TCRdb's version contains in-frame clones alone and is incomplete. The profile covers about 160,000 clones, with roughly 73% appearing a single time and approximately 3% taken by the ten largest. Material: peripheral blood. The source of these receptors is a man between 70 and 80 years old with acute or convalescent COVID-19. Both conserved end residues are part of each CDR3. Each record gives: D gene, V gene, clone size, J gene, CDR3 length, CDR3 protein, CDR3 DNA. A D gene is named only where the DNA matches it firmly. Where a row states a size, it is once, few, many or the class of an expanded clone; other rows omit it.

>TRBD2|TRBV7-2|few|TRBJ2-7|13
CASSSTSGRVGYF
TGTGCCAGCAGCTCAACTAGCGGGCGGGTGGGCTACTTC
>TRBD2|TRBV3-1/TRBV3-2|.|TRBJ2-7|12
CASGRAPYEQYF
TGTGCCAGCGGGAGGGCCCCCTACGAGCAGTACTTC
>TRBD1|TRBV2|.|TRBJ1-3|15
CASSTGGASGNTIYF
TGTGCCAGCAGTACAGGGGGCGCATCTGGAAACACCATATATTTT
>TRBD1|TRBV9|.|TRBJ1-6|16
CASSVGDRGRNSPLHF
TGTGCCAGCAGCGTAGGGGACAGGGGGCGGAATTCACCCCTCCACTTT
>TRBD1|TRBV30|.|TRBJ2-7|14
CAWSTDRGAYEQYF
TGTGCCTGGAGTACGGACAGGGGGGCCTACGAGCAGTACTTC
>TRBD2|TRBV6-4|.|TRBJ2-3|16
CASSDSWTSGTDTQYF
TGTGCCAGCAGTGACTCGTGGACTAGCGGTACAGATACGCAGTATTTT
>TRBD1|TRBV19|.|TRBJ2-1|14
CASSRTGMFNEQFF
TGTGCCAGTAGTCGGACAGGGATGTTCAATGAGCAGTTCTTC
>TRBD2|TRBV10-3|.|TRBJ2-3|15
CAIASSGGATDTQYF
TGTGCCATCGCTTCTAGCGGGGGGGCGACAGATACGCAGTATTTT
>.|TRBV11-2|.|TRBJ1-2|13
CASSPTGRFGYTF
TGTGCCAGCAGCCCTACAGGGAGATTCGGCTACACCTTC
>TRBD1|TRBV6-2/TRBV6-3|.|TRBJ2-2|23
CASSPARLRFPPPGQGYTGELFF
TGTGCCAGCAGCCCCGCCAGACTAAGATTCCCCCCACCGGGACAGGGGTACACCGGGGAGCTGTTTTTT
>TRBD1|TRBV15|.|TRBJ2-1|19
CATRKHGQDLPGSYNEQFF
TGTGCCACTAGGAAGCATGGACAGGACCTACCTGGCTCCTACAATGAGCAGTTCTTC
>.|TRBV5-5|once|TRBJ2-7|16
CASSLVSGNSDYEQYF
TGTGCCAGCAGCTTGGTTTCAGGGAACTCGGACTACGAGCAGTACTTC
>TRBD1|TRBV19|.|TRBJ1-1|15
CASSMSGGPATEAFF
TGTGCCAGTAGTATGTCAGGGGGTCCTGCCACTGAAGCTTTCTTT
>TRBD1|TRBV7-3|.|TRBJ2-4|21
CASSSTDTQKDRGRFKNIQYF
TGTGCCAGCAGCTCCACCGACACCCAGAAGGACAGGGGGCGATTCAAAAACATTCAGTACTTC
>TRBD2|TRBV19|.|TRBJ2-3|16
CASSTLAGSGTDTQYF
TGTGCCAGTAGTACCTTAGCGGGATCGGGCACAGATACGCAGTATTTT
>TRBD1|TRBV6-2/TRBV6-3|.|TRBJ2-7|15
CASSYLQGVSSEQYF
TGTGCCAGCAGTTACTTACAGGGGGTATCCTCCGAGCAGTACTTC
>.|TRBV5-1|.|TRBJ1-2|13
CASSNTENYGYTF
TGCGCCAGCAGCAATACGGAGAATTATGGCTACACCTTC
>.|TRBV3-1/TRBV3-2|.|TRBJ2-5|15
CASSQDAVPKRPQYF
TGTGCCAGCAGCCAAGATGCGGTCCCCAAGAGACCCCAGTACTTC
>.|TRBV7-2|.|TRBJ1-3|13
CASRYSQGNTIYF
TGTGCCAGCAGGTATTCACAGGGAAACACCATATATTTT
>.|TRBV28|.|TRBJ1-2|13
CACSPTAFYGYTF
TGTGCCTGCTCCCCGACAGCTTTCTATGGCTACACCTTC
>TRBD1|TRBV6-1|.|TRBJ1-3|16
CASSEAGTGTGNTIYF
TGTGCCAGCAGTGAAGCTGGGACAGGGACTGGAAACACCATATATTTT
>.|TRBV6-1|.|TRBJ1-2|14
CASSDQGLNYGYTF
TGTGCCAGCAGTGACCAGGGTTTGAACTATGGCTACACCTTC
>TRBD2|TRBV24-1|.|TRBJ2-3|12
CASSGGADTQYF
TGTGCCTCGTCTGGGGGGGCAGATACGCAGTATTTT
>TRBD1|TRBV24-1|.|TRBJ1-1|14
CATRGTGPFQDPFF
TGTGCCACCAGAGGGACAGGCCCTTTCCAAGACCCTTTCTTT
>TRBD2|TRBV7-2|.|TRBJ2-1|15
CASSLDGTSFNEQFF
TGTGCCAGCAGCTTAGATGGGACTAGTTTCAATGAGCAGTTCTTC
>TRBD1|TRBV5-6|.|TRBJ2-7|18
CASSLPQGNKNFYYEQYF
TGTGCCAGCAGCTTGCCACAGGGGAACAAAAACTTTTACTACGAGCAGTACTTC
>TRBD1|TRBV5-4|once|TRBJ1-1|14
CASRRDRANTEAFF
TGTGCCAGCAGAAGGGACAGGGCGAACACTGAAGCTTTCTTT
>TRBD1|TRBV2|few|TRBJ2-7|12
CASTRGVDRTYF
TGTGCCAGCACCCGTGGGGTGGACAGGACGTACTTC
>TRBD1|TRBV19|few|TRBJ1-2|15
CASSTPGDRAYGYTF
TGTGCCAGTAGTACGCCCGGAGACAGGGCCTATGGCTACACCTTC
>TRBD2|TRBV2|.|TRBJ2-1|14
CASRVAGGFDEQFF
TGTGCCAGCAGGGTAGCGGGGGGGTTCGATGAGCAGTTCTTC
>.|TRBV7-2|.|TRBJ2-6|16
CASSLISPSGANVLTF
TGTGCCAGCAGCTTAATCTCCCCCTCTGGGGCCAACGTCCTGACTTTC
>.|TRBV14|once|TRBJ1-1|14
CASSQDPGWTEAFF
TGTGCCAGCAGCCAAGATCCAGGGTGGACTGAAGCTTTCTTT
>.|TRBV5-1|once|TRBJ2-2|15
CASSLALANTGELFF
TGCGCCAGCAGCTTGGCCCTAGCGAACACCGGGGAGCTGTTTTTT
>TRBD1|TRBV5-6|.|TRBJ1-1|13
CASSNRGGTEAFF
TGTGCCAGCAGCAACAGGGGTGGCACTGAAGCTTTCTTT
>TRBD2|TRBV5-1|.|TRBJ2-3|16
CASSLAGLAGTDTQYF
TGCGCCAGCAGCTTGGCGGGACTAGCGGGAACAGATACGCAGTATTTT
>.|TRBV7-9|.|TRBJ1-3|13
CASSLASGNTIYF
TGTGCCAGCAGCTTAGCCAGTGGAAACACCATATATTTT
>.|TRBV30|.|TRBJ1-2|17
CAWSPTGLSMSNYGYTF
TGTGCCTGGAGCCCAACAGGGCTCTCTATGTCTAACTATGGCTACACCTTC
>.|TRBV19|.|TRBJ1-2|11
CATSRGGGYTF
TGTGCCACGTCGAGAGGGGGTGGCTACACCTTC
>.|TRBV28|once|TRBJ2-7|15
CASSLYQDYSYEQYF
TGTGCCAGCAGTTTATATCAGGACTACTCTTACGAGCAGTACTTC
>TRBD1|TRBV6-5|.|TRBJ2-7|14
CASSTRTGVYEQYF
TGTGCCAGCAGTACCCGGACAGGTGTCTACGAGCAGTACTTC